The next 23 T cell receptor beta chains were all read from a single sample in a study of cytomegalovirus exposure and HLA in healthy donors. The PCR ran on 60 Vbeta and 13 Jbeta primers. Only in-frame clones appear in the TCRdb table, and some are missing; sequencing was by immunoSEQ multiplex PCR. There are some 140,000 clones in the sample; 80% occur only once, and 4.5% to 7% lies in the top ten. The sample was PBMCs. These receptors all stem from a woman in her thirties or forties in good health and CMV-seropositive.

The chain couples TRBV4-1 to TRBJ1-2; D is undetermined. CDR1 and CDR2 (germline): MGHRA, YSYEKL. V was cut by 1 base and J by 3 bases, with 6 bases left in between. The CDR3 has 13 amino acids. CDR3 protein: CASSQGQDYGYTF. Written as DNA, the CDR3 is TGCGCCAGCAGCCAAGGTCAGGACTATGGCTACACCTTC.

CDR3 nucleotides: TGTGCCAGCTCACAACCGGGACAGGGAAGGGAGCAGTACTTC. Amino acid sequence: CASSQPGQGREQYF. The genes are TRBV18 and TRBJ2-7; 9 bases line up with TRBD1. CDR1 is KGHSH, CDR2 LQKENI, per germline. Trimming at V came to 4 bases and at J to 7 bases, leaving 8 bases not matched to a gene. The CDR3 has 14 amino acids.

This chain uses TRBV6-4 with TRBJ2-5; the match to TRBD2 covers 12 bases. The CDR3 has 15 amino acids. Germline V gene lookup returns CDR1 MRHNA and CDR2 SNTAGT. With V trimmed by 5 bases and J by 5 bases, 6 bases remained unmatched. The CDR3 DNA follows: TGTGCCAGCAGTTGGGCTAGCGGGAGGGAGGAGACCCAGTACTTC. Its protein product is CASSWASGREETQYF.

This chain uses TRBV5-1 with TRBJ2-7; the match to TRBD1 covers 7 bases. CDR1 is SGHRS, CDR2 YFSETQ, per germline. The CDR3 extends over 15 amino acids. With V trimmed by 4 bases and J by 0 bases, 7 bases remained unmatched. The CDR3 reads CASSLSRGSSYEQYF. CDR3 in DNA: TGCGCCAGCAGCCTAAGCAGGGGGAGCTCCTACGAGCAGTACTTC.

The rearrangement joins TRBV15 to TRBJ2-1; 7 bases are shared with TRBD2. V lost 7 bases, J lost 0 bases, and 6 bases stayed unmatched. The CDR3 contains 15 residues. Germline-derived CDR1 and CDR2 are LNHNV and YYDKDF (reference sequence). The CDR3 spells CATKRRGSSYNEQFF. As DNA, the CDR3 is TGTGCCACCAAAAGGCGGGGGAGCTCCTACAATGAGCAGTTCTTC.

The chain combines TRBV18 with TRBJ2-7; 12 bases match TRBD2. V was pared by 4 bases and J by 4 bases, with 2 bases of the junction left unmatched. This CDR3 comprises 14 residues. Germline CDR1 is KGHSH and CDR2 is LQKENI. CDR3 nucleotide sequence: TGTGCCAGCTCACATACTAGCGGGAGGTACGAGCAGTACTTC. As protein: CASSHTSGRYEQYF.

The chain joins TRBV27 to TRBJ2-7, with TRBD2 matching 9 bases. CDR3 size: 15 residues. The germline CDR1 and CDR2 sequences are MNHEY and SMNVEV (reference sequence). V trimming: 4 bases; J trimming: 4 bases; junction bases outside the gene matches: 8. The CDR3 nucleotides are TGTGCCAGCAGTTACGGCGGGAGGGGAATTTACGAGCAGTACTTC. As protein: CASSYGGRGIYEQYF.

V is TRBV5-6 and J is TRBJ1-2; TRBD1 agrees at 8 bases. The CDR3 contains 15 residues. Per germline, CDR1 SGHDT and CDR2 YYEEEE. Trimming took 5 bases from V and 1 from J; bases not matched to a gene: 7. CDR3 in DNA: TGTGCCAGCAGGCACCCAGGGGGCAGTAACTATGGCTACACCTTC. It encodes CASRHPGGSNYGYTF.

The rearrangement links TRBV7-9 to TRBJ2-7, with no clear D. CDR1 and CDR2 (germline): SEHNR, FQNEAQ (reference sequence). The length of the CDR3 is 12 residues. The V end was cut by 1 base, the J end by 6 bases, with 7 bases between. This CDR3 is CASSLVAFEQYF. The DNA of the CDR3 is TGTGCCAGCAGCTTAGTCGCGTTCGAGCAGTACTTC.

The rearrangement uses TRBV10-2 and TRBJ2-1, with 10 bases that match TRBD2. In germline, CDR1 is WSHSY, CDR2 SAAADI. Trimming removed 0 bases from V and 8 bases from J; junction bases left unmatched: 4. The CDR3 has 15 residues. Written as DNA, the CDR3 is TGCGCCAGCAGTGAGTCTAGCGGGAGGAGCCATGAGCAGTTCTTC. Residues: CASSESSGRSHEQFF.

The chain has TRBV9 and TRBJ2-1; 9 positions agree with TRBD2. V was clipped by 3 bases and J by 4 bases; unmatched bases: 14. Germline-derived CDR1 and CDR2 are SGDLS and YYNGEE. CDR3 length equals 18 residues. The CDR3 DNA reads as TGTGCCAGCAGCGACCCTCCCGTTAGCGGGAGAAGATACAATGAGCAGTTCTTC. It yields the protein CASSDPPVSGRRYNEQFF. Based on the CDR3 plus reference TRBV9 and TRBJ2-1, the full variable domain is DSGVTQTPKHLITATGQRVTLRCSPRSGDLSVYWYQQSLDQGLQFLIQYYNGEERAKGNILERFSAQQFPDLHSELNLSSLELGDSALYFCASSDPPVSGRRYNEQFFGPGTRLTVL.

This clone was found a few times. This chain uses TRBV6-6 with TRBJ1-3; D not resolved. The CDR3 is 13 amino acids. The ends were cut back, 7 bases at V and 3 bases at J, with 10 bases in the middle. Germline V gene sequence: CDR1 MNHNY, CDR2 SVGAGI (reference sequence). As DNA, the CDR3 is TGTGCCAGCATCGCCGGTGGTGGAAACACCATATATTTT. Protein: CASIAGGGNTIYF.

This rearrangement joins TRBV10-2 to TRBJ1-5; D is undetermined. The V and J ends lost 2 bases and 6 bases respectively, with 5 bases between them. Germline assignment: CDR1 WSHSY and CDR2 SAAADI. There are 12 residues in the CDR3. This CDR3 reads CASSEVAQPQHF. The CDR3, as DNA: TGCGCCAGCAGTGAGGTGGCTCAGCCCCAGCATTTT.

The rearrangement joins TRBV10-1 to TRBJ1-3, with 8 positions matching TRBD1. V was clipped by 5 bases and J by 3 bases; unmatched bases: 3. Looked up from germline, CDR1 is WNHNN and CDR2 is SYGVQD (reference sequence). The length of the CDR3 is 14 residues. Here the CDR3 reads CASSSGGGGNTIYF. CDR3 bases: TGCGCCAGCAGTTCAGGGGGCGGTGGAAACACCATATATTTT.

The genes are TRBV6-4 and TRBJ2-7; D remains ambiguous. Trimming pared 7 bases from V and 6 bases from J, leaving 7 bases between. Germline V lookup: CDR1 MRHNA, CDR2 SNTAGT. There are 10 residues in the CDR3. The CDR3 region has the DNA TGTGCCAGCATGAGGTCCGAGCAGTACTTC. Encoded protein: CASMRSEQYF.

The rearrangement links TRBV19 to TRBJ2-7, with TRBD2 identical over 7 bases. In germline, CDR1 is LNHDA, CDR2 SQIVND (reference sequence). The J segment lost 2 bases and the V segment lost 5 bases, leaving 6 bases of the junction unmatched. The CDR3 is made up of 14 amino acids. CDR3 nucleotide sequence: TGTGCCAGTAGTCCCGGCGGGAGAACCTACGAGCAGTACTTC. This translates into CASSPGGRTYEQYF.

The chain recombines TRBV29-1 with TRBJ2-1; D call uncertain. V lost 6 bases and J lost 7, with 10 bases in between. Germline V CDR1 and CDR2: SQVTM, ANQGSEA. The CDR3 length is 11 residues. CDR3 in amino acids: CSVWLSNEQFF. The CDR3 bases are TGCAGCGTGTGGCTTTCGAATGAGCAGTTCTTC.

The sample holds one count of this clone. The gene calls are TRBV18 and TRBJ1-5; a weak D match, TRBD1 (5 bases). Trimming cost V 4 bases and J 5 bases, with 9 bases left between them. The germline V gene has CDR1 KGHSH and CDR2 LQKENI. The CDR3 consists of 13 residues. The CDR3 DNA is TGTGCCAGCTCACAGGGGCCTGATCAGCCCCAGCATTTT. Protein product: CASSQGPDQPQHF.

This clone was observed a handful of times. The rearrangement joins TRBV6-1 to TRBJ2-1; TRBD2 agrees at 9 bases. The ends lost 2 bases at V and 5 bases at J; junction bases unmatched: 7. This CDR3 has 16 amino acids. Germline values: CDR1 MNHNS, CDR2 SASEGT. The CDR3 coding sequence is TGTGCCAGCAGTGAACCTGGGACTAGCTTCCACAATGAGCAGTTCTTC. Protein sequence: CASSEPGTSFHNEQFF.

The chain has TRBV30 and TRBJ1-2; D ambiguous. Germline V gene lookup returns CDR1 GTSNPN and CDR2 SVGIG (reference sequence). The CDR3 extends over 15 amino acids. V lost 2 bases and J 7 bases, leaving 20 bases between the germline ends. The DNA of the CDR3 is TGTGCCTGGAGTTTTGGTGCCGGACTCACTAGTGGCTACACCTTC. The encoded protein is CAWSFGAGLTSGYTF. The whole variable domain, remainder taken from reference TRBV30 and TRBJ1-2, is SQTIHQWPATLVQPVGSPLSLECTVEGTSNPNLYWYRQAAGRGLQLLFYSVGIGQISSEVPQNLSASRPQDRQFILSSKKLLLSDSGFYLCAWSFGAGLTSGYTFGSGTRLTVV.

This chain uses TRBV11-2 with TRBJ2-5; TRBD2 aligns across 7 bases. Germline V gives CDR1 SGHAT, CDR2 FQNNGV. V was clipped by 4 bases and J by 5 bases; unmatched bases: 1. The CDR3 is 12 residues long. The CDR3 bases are TGTGCCAGCAGCTGGGGGGGGGAGACCCAGTACTTC. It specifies CASSWGGETQYF.

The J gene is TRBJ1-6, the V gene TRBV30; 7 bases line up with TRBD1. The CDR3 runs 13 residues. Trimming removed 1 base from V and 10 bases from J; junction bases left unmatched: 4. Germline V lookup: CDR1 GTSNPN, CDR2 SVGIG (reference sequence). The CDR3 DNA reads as TGTGCCTGGAGTGGGGACAGCAAATCACCCCTCCACTTT. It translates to CAWSGDSKSPLHF.

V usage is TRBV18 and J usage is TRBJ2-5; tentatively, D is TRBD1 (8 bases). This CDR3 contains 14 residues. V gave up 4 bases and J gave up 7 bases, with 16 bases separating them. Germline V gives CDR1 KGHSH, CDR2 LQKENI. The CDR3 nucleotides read TGTGCCAGCTCACTAACGACAGGGGAGGGGACCCAGTACTTC. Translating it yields CASSLTTGEGTQYF.